Below are 17 T cell receptor beta chains sequenced from a single sample in a study of vaccination effects on CD4 cells after COVID-19. Ahead of sequencing, the ViraFEST assay grew antigen-specific CD4+ T cells using viral peptide pools. Following an approximately ten-day culture, CD4+ T cells were purified. The vaccine recipients had no prior SARS-CoV-2 infection, with negative nucleocapsid antibodies. These receptors' targets are unknown. Clones were sequenced by immunoSEQ multiplex PCR, and TCRdb holds only the in-frame ones, with some missing. The sample yields tens of thousands of clones, roughly 70% seen once. The sequenced sample was CD4+ T cells from PBMCs cultured with SARS-CoV-2 spike peptides, obtained before COVID-19 vaccination. The source is a human donor who received a COVID-19 vaccine.

The rearrangement joins TRBV5-6 to TRBJ1-1; D is undetermined. V lost 4 bases, J lost 1 base, and 11 bases lay in between. The CDR3 length is 14 residues. Germline assignment: CDR1 SGHDT and CDR2 YYEEEE. The CDR3 spells CASSIGLGNTEAFF. CDR3 DNA sequence: TGTGCCAGCAGCATAGGCCTTGGGAACACTGAAGCTTTCTTT.

The chain carries TRBV4-2 and TRBJ2-2; TRBD1 matches at 9 bases. From germline, CDR1 is LGHNA and CDR2 YNFKEQ. After removal of 5 bases from V and 0 bases from J, the junction contained 7 bases not matched to a gene. This CDR3 is 17 amino acids long. The CDR3 DNA reads TGTGCCAGCAGCACACGCCGGGACAGGGCGAACACCGGGGAGCTGTTTTTT. Residues: CASSTRRDRANTGELFF.

The rearrangement links TRBV6-6 to TRBJ2-5; 10 bases are a match to TRBD1. Germline CDR1 reads MNHNY; CDR2 reads SVGAGI (reference sequence). V shed 2 bases, J shed 7 bases, and the junction held 10 bases outside the gene matches. The CDR3 spans 16 residues. The CDR3 here is CASSYPGQGVRGTQYF. CDR3 in DNA: TGTGCCAGCAGTTACCCTGGACAGGGGGTGAGGGGGACCCAGTACTTC.

This chain's CDR3 is CASSLGVNTQYF. CDR3 nucleotide sequence: TGTGCCAGCAGCTTGGGGGTGAATACGCAGTATTTT. The rearrangement joins TRBV5-6 to TRBJ2-3; no reliable D call. The germline V gene encodes CDR1 SGHDT and CDR2 YYEEEE. Trimming stripped 0 bases from V and 7 bases from J, with 6 bases between. The CDR3 is made up of 12 amino acids.

The chain recombines TRBV18 with TRBJ1-3; D not resolved. The germline V and J ends were trimmed by 2 bases and 1 base, with 3 bases remaining between them. Germline V lookup: CDR1 KGHSH, CDR2 LQKENI. This CDR3 is 13 amino acids long. CDR3 loop: CASSPGSGNTIYF. In DNA, the CDR3 is TGTGCCAGCTCACCAGGGTCTGGAAACACCATATATTTT.

The CDR3 loop is CASSFYPGQVNYGYTF. As DNA, the CDR3 is TGTGCCAGCAGCTTCTACCCCGGACAGGTTAACTATGGCTACACCTTC. This chain joins TRBV7-2 and TRBJ1-2; 7 bases fit TRBD1. The CDR3 extends over 16 amino acids. Germline lookup yields CDR1 SGHTA and CDR2 FQGNSA. V was pared by 3 bases and J by 1 base, with 8 bases of the junction left unmatched.

The CDR3 coding sequence is TGCGCCAGCAGCCAAGTCTTACTCGTGCCAGGACAGGGAGGCAATCAGCCCCAGCATTTT. Amino acid sequence: CASSQVLLVPGQGGNQPQHF. V gene TRBV4-1 combines with J gene TRBJ1-5; TRBD1 aligns across 8 bases. Per germline, CDR1 MGHRA and CDR2 YSYEKL. The CDR3 consists of 20 residues. V dropped 1 base and J dropped 2; count of bases not matched to a gene: 16.

The CDR3 loop reads CASGKEPNSPLHF. The CDR3 bases are TGTGCCAGCGGCAAGGAACCTAATTCACCCCTCCACTTT. This sequence joins TRBV7-2 and TRBJ1-6; D is unresolved. CDR1 and CDR2 (germline): SGHTA, FQGNSA. The V gene lost 8 bases and the J gene lost 6 bases, with 11 bases spanning the gap. This CDR3 comprises 13 residues. The full variable domain, in which reference TRBV7-2 and TRBJ1-6 provide the parts outside the CDR3, is GAGVSQSPSNKVTEKGKDVELRCDPISGHTALYWYRQSLGQGLEFLIYFQGNSAPDKSGLPSDRFSAERTGGSVSTLTIQRTQQEDSAVYLCASGKEPNSPLHFGNGTRLTVT.

This clone was counted only a few times. The V gene is TRBV30, the J gene TRBJ1-5, with 9 bases matching TRBD1. The trim removed 3 bases at V and 4 bases at J, leaving 7 bases unmatched. CDR1 is GTSNPN and CDR2 is SVGIG in the germline V gene (reference sequence). The CDR3 loop spans 15 amino acids. CDR3 amino acids: CAWSRGQGPNQPQHF. Here the CDR3 DNA reads TGTGCCTGGAGCCGGGGACAGGGCCCAAATCAGCCCCAGCATTTT.

V usage is TRBV10-2 and J usage is TRBJ2-5; 10 bases are a match to TRBD2. Germline V lookup: CDR1 WSHSY, CDR2 SAAADI. The CDR3 length is 13 residues. Trimming took 10 bases from V and 4 from J; bases not matched to a gene: 6. CDR3 coding DNA: TGCGCCACCCTACTAGCGGGGTCAGAGACCCAGTACTTC. This sequence encodes CATLLAGSETQYF.

The table lists this clone with a few counts. The chain combines TRBV5-6 with TRBJ2-7; no clear D gene. The CDR3 covers 15 residues. From germline, CDR1 is SGHDT and CDR2 YYEEEE. The germline V and J ends were trimmed by 0 bases and 6 bases, with 16 bases remaining between them. CDR3 protein: CASSLDVSRPSEQYF. The CDR3 DNA follows: TGTGCCAGCAGCTTGGATGTTAGCCGCCCTTCCGAGCAGTACTTC. Full variable domain (missing parts from reference TRBV5-6 and TRBJ2-7): DAGVTQSPTHLIKTRGQQVTLRCSPKSGHDTVSWYQQALGQGPQFIFQYYEEEERQRGNFPDRFSGHQFPNYSSELNVNALLLGDSALYLCASSLDVSRPSEQYFGPGTRLTVT.

The gene calls are TRBV4-3 and TRBJ2-2, with 13 nucleotides matching TRBD2. The V segment lost 1 base and the J segment 5 bases; nucleotides outside the gene matches: 4. The germline V gene encodes CDR1 LGHNA and CDR2 YSLEER. This CDR3 is 17 amino acids long. The CDR3 loop reads CASSQGLAGGGTGELFF. The CDR3, as DNA: TGCGCCAGCAGCCAAGGACTAGCGGGGGGAGGGACCGGGGAGCTGTTTTTT.

The chain uses TRBV6-5 and TRBJ1-5; 7 nucleotides match TRBD1. Germline assignment: CDR1 MNHEY and CDR2 SVGAGI. J gave up 8 bases and V 5 bases, and 3 bases lay outside the gene matches. The CDR3 sequence is 12 residues long. The CDR3 bases are TGTGCCAGCAGTCAGGGGGGGGAGCCCCAGCATTTT. Translated: CASSQGGEPQHF.

The chain combines TRBV7-9 with TRBJ1-2, with D perhaps TRBD1 (5 bases). Trimming took 0 bases from V and 4 from J, leaving 15 bases between them. The CDR3 runs to 16 residues. Germline V gene data show CDR1 as SEHNR and CDR2 as FQNEAQ (reference sequence). The CDR3 nucleotides are TGTGCCAGCAGCTTAGCGTGGCAGGGCGGCGGCTATGGCTACACCTTC. Protein sequence: CASSLAWQGGGYGYTF.

Turning to this clone: At one of its ends the junction is not consistent with the germline gene, which may arise from a read error. The chain recombines TRBV4-1 with TRBJ1-2, with D perhaps TRBD1 (5 bases). This CDR3 spans 15 amino acids. Germline values: CDR1 MGHRA, CDR2 YSYEKL. The CDR3 DNA sequence: TGCGCCAGCAGCCAAGAGATGTCAGGGTCCGCGCGACTGATATTC. Residues: CASSQEMSGSARLIF.

V gene TRBV7-9 combines with J gene TRBJ1-1; D perhaps matches TRBD1 (5 bases). Germline V gene data show CDR1 as SEHNR and CDR2 as FQNEAQ (reference sequence). V gave up 2 bases and J gave up 0 bases, with 7 bases separating them. The CDR3 is 14 residues long. CDR3 bases: TGTGCCAGCAGCTTACAGGGCATGAACACTGAAGCTTTCTTT. The encoded protein is CASSLQGMNTEAFF.

The rearrangement joins TRBV2 to TRBJ2-7; D ambiguous. With 4 bases removed from V and 3 bases from J, the gap between germline ends came to 4 bases. This CDR3 is built from 11 residues. Germline V gene sequence: CDR1 SNHLY, CDR2 FYNNEI. CDR3 nucleotide sequence: TGTGCCAGCAGTGGCAACTACGAGCAGTACTTC. Translated, it gives CASSGNYEQYF.